This TCR beta chain was identified in a study of control samples from healthy donors and cancer patients. Clones were sequenced by immunoSEQ multiplex PCR, and TCRdb holds only the in-frame ones, with some missing. The sample carries approximately 150,000 clones, 94% recorded once. The CDR3 is made up of 18 amino acids. The V end was cut by 5 bases, the J end by 4 bases, with 27 bases between. The germline CDR1 and CDR2 sequences are SQVTM and ANQGSEA. This sequence originates from a man aged 35 to 55 in good health. What was sequenced was blood. The genes are TRBV29-1 and TRBJ2-1; D may be TRBD1 or TRBD2 (5 bases each). CDR3 amino acids: CSVPRYQGRNSGYNEQFF. In DNA, the CDR3 is TGCAGCGTTCCCCGGTACCAGGGTAGAAACTCGGGATACAATGAGCAGTTCTTC.